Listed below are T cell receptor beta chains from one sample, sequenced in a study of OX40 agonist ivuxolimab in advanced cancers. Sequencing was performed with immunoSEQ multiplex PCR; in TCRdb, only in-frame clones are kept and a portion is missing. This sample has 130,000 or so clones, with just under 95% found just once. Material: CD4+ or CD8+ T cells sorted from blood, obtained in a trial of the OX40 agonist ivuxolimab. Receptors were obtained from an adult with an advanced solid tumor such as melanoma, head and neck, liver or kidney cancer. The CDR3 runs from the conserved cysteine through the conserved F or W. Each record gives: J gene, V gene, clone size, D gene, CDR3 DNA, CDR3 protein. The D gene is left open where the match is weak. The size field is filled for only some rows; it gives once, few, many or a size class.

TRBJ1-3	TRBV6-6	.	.	TGTGCCAGCCGTCACTTCGTAGGCTCTGGAAACACCATATATTTT	CASRHFVGSGNTIYF
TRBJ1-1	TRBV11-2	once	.	TGTGCCAGCAGCTTAGCGAGGTTAGTGAACACTGAAGCTTTCTTT	CASSLARLVNTEAFF
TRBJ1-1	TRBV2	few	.	TGTGCCAGCAGGATAGCAAACACTGAAGCTTTCTTT	CASRIANTEAFF
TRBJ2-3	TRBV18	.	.	TGTGCCAGCTCACCAGAAGGGCTCAACACAGATACGCAGTATTTT	CASSPEGLNTDTQYF
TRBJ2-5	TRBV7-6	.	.	TGTGCCAGCAGCTCCAGGGTGAAGCGAGAGACCCAGTACTTC	CASSSRVKRETQYF
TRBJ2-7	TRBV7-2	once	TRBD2	TGTGCCAGCAAGTCGCGTAGCGGGAGCTCCTACGAGCAGTACTTC	CASKSRSGSSYEQYF
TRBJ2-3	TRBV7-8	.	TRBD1	TGTGCCAGCAGCTTAGGGGAGGCGGGGACAGGGAGCACAGATACGCAGTATTTT	CASSLGEAGTGSTDTQYF
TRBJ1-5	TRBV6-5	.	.	TGTGCCAGCAGTACAGGGAGGGGGGGCAATCAGCCCCAGCATTTT	CASSTGRGGNQPQHF
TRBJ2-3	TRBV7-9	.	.	TGTGCCAGCAGCCTAGGGGAACGTAGCACAGATACGCAGTATTTT	CASSLGERSTDTQYF
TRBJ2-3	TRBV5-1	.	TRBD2	TGCGCCAGCACAATTAGCGGGGGGGTTTCGGATACGCAGTATTTT	CASTISGGVSDTQYF
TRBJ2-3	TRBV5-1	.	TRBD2	TGCGCCAGCAAGGCGGGAGGGCTCCTAGAGAGCACAGATACGCAGTATTTT	CASKAGGLLESTDTQYF
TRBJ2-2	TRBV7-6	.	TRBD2	TGTGCCAGCAGCCCCCTAGCGGGAGTAATGGTCGGGGAGCTGTTTTTT	CASSPLAGVMVGELFF
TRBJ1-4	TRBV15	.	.	TGTGCCACCAGCAGAGGCAAAGGAGCAACTAATGAAAAACTGTTTTTT	CATSRGKGATNEKLFF